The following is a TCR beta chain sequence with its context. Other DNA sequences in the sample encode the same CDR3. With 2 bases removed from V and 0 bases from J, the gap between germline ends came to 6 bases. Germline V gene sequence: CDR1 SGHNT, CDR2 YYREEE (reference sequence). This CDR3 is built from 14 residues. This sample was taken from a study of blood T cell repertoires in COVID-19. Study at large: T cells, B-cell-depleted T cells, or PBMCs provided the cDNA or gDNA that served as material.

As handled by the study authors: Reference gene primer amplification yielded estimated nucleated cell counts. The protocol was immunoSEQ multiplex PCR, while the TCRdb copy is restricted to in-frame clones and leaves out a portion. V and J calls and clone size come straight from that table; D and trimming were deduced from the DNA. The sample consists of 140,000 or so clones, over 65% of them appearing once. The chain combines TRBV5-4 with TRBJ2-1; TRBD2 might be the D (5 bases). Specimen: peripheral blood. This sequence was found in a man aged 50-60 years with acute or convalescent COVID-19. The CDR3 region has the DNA TGTGCCAGCAGCTTAGGGAGCTCCTACAATGAGCAGTTCTTC. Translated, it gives CASSLGSSYNEQFF.